The 4 T cell receptor beta chains below all came from one sample that was sequenced in a study of T and B cells in COVID-19 patients. TRB was amplified from around 250-500 ng of blood genomic DNA. TRB rearrangements were amplified by multiplex PCR with BIOMED2 TRB-A/B primers. TCRdb fed the multiplex PCR reads into MiXCR, producing one record per CDR3 protein. Among tens of thousands of distinct CDR3 sequences listed, approximately 30% were seen once. Sequencing was carried out using blood. These receptor sequences come from a human donor who had recovered from COVID-19.

This clonotype is deemed medium-sized. V gene TRBV18 combines with J gene TRBJ2-2; D is perhaps TRBD1 (5 bases). The CDR3 runs to 16 residues. The V gene's germline CDR1 is KGHSH and CDR2 LQKENI. V was clipped by 1 base and J by 0 bases, with 9 bases between them. The CDR3 loop reads CASSPQVTANTGELFF. For the CDR3, the DNA is TGTGCCAGCTCACCACAGGTGACAGCGAACACCGGGGAGCTGTTTTTT.

This clonotype was seen more than once but under ten times. The chain employs TRBV6-5 and TRBJ2-3; D is possibly TRBD1 (5 bases). CDR1 is MNHEY, CDR2 SVGAGI, per germline. The V end lost 6 bases, the J end lost 6 bases, and 16 bases lay between the germline ends. CDR3 size: 14 residues. The CDR3 here is CASSWGPRVDTQYF. The CDR3 DNA reads as TGTGCCAGCAGCTGGGGCCCCCGGGTGGATACGCAGTATTTT.

The chain combines TRBV5-1 with TRBJ2-2, with 7 bases identical to TRBD1. Looked up from germline, CDR1 is SGHRS and CDR2 is YFSETQ. The J segment lost 2 bases and the V segment lost 3 bases, leaving 4 bases of the junction unmatched. The CDR3 spans 15 residues. CDR3 bases: TGCGCCAGCAGCTCTGACAGGGTAAACACCGGGGAGCTGTTTTTT. It yields the protein CASSSDRVNTGELFF.

This clonotype was seen only a few times. The junction departs from germline at one end; a sequencing error may be responsible. The chain has TRBV5-5 and TRBJ2-3; no definite D call. Germline V gene data show CDR1 as SGHKS and CDR2 as YYEKEE (reference sequence). This CDR3 region has 15 residues. CDR3 residues: CASSLAGPNTDTQYF. CDR3 sequence (DNA): TGCGCCAGCAGCTTGGCTGGCCCCAACACAGATACGCAGTATTTT. Variable domain in full (rest from reference TRBV5-5 and TRBJ2-3): DAGVTQSPTHLIKTRGQQVTLRCSPISGHKSVSWYQQVLGQGPQFIFQYYEKEERGRGNFPDRFSARQFPNYSSELNVNALLLGDSALYLCASSLAGPNTDTQYFGPGTRLTVL.